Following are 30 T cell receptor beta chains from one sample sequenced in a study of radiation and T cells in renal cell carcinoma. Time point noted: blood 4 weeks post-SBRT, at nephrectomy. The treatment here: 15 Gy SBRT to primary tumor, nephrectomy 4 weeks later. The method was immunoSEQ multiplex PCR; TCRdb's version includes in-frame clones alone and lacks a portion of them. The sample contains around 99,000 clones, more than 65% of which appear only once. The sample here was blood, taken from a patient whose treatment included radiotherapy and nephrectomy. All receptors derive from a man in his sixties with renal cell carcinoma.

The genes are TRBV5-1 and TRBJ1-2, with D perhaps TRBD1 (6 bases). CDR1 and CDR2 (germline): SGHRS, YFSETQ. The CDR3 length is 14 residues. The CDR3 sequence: CASSRGRGDYGYTF. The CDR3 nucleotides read TGCGCTTCCAGCAGGGGTAGGGGTGACTATGGCTACACCTTC.

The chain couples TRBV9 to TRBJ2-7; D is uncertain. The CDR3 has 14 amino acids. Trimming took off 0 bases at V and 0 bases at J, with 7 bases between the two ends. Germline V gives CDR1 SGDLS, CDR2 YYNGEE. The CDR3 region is CASSVGVGSYEQYF. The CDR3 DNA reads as TGTGCCAGCAGCGTAGGGGTAGGCTCCTACGAGCAGTACTTC. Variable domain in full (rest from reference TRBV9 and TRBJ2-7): DSGVTQTPKHLITATGQRVTLRCSPRSGDLSVYWYQQSLDQGLQFLIQYYNGEERAKGNILERFSAQQFPDLHSELNLSSLELGDSALYFCASSVGVGSYEQYFGPGTRLTVT.

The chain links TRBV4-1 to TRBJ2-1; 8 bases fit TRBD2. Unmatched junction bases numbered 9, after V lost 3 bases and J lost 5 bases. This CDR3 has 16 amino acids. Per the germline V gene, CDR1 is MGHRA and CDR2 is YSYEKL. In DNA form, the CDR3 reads TGCGCCAGCAGCCACTACAGCGGGAGAGATCACAATGAGCAGTTCTTC. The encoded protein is CASSHYSGRDHNEQFF.

The CDR3 sequence is CASSLADLTQYF. CDR3 DNA sequence: TGTGCCAGCAGCTTAGCCGACCTCACGCAGTATTTT. The chain combines TRBV7-9 with TRBJ2-3; D uncertain. The CDR3 has 12 residues. V was trimmed by 0 bases and J by 9 bases, leaving 7 bases between them. Per the germline V gene, CDR1 is SEHNR and CDR2 is FQNEAQ (reference sequence).

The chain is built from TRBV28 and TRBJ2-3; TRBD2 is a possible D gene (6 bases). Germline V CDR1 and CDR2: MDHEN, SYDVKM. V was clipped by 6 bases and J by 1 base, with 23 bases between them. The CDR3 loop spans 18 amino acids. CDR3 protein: CASSPPQTRRKGTDTQYF. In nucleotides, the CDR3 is TGTGCCAGCAGCCCTCCCCAGACTAGAAGAAAGGGCACAGATACGCAGTATTTT.

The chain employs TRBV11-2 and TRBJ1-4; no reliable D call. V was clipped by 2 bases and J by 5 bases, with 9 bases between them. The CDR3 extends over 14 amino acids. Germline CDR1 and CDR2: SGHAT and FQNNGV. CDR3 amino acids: CASSLMRENEKLFF. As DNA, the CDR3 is TGTGCCAGCAGCTTAATGAGGGAAAATGAAAAACTGTTTTTT.

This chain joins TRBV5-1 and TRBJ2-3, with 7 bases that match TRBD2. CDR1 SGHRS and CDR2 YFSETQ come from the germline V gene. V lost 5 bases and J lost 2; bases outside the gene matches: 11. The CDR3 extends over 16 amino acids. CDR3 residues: CASSQGSSGSTDTQYF. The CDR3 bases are TGCGCCAGCAGTCAGGGTTCTAGCGGCTCCACAGATACGCAGTATTTT.

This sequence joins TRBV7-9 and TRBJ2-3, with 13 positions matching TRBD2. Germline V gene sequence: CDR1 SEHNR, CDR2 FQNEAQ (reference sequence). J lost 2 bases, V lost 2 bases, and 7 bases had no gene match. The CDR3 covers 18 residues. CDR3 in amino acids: CASSLRRLAGGTTDTQYF. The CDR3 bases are TGTGCCAGCAGCTTAAGAAGACTAGCGGGAGGCACCACAGATACGCAGTATTTT.

CDR3 in DNA: TGTGCCAGCAGCGGACCGTTCTCTGGGGCCAACGTCCTGACTTTC. Translating it yields CASSGPFSGANVLTF. V and J are TRBV12-1 and TRBJ2-6. TRBV12-1 counts as a pseudogene. The length of the CDR3 is 15 residues.

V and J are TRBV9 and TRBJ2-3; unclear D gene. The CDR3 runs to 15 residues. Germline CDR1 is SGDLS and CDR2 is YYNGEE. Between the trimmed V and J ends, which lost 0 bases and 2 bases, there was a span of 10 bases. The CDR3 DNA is TGTGCCAGCAGCGTAGCCCCTACTTCCACAGATACGCAGTATTTT. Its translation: CASSVAPTSTDTQYF. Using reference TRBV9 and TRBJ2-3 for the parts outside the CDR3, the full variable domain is DSGVTQTPKHLITATGQRVTLRCSPRSGDLSVYWYQQSLDQGLQFLIQYYNGEERAKGNILERFSAQQFPDLHSELNLSSLELGDSALYFCASSVAPTSTDTQYFGPGTRLTVL.

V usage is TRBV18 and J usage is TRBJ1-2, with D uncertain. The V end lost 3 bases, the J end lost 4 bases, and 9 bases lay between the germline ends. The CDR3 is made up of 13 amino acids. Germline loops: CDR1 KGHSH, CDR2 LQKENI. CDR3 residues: CASSPDGLYGYTF. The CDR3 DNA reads TGTGCCAGCTCACCTGACGGTCTCTATGGCTACACCTTC.

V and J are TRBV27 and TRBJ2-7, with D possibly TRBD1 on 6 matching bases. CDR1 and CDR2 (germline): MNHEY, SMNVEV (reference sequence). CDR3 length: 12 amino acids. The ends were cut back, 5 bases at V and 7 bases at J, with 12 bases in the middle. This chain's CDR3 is CASSKGVGEQYF. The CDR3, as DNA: TGTGCCAGCAGTAAGGGGGTAGGGGAGCAGTACTTC.

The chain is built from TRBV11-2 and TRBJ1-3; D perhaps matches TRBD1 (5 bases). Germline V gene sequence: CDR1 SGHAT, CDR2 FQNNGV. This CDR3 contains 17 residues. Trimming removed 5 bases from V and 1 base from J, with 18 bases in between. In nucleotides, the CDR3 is TGTGCCAGCAGCCTCTTGCTCGGGGGAAGTTCTGGAAACACCATATATTTT. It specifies CASSLLLGGSSGNTIYF.

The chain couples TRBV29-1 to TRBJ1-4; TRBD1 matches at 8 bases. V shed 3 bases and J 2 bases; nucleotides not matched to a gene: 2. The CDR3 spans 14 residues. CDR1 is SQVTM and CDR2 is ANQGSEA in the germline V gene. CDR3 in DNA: TGCAGCGTTGACAGGGGGCTTACTAATGAAAAACTGTTTTTT. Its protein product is CSVDRGLTNEKLFF.

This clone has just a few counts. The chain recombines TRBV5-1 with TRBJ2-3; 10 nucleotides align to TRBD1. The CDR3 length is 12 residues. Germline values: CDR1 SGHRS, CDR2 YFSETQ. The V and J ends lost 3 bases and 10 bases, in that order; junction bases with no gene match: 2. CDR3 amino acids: CASSSGQGSQYF. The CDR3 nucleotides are TGCGCCAGCAGCTCGGGACAGGGGTCGCAGTATTTT.

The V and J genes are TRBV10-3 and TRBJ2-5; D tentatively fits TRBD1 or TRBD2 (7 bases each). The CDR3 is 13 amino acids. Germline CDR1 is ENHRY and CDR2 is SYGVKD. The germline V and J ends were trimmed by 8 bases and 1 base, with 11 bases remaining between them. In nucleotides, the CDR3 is TGTGCCATCCAGGGGGGGGTCCAAGAGACCCAGTACTTC. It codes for CAIQGGVQETQYF.

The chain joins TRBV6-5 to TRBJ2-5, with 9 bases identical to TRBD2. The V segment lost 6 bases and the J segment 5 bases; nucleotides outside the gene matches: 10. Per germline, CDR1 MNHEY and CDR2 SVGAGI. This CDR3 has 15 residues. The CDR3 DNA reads TGTGCCAGCAGAGGGGGCGGGAGGGTCGGTGAGACCCAGTACTTC. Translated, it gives CASRGGGRVGETQYF.

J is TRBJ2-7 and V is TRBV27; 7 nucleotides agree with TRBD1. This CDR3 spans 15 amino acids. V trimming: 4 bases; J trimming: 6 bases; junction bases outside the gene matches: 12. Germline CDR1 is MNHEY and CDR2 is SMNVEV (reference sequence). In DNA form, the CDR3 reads TGTGCCAGCAGTTCCCCTACAGGGGCCAGTACCGAGCAGTACTTC. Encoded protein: CASSSPTGASTEQYF.

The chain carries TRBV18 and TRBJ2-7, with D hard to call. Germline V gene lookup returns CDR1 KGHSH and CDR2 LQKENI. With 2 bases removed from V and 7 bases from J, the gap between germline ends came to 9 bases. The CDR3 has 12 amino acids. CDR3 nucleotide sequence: TGTGCCAGCTCACCAGGTATGGGAGAGCAGTACTTC. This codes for CASSPGMGEQYF.

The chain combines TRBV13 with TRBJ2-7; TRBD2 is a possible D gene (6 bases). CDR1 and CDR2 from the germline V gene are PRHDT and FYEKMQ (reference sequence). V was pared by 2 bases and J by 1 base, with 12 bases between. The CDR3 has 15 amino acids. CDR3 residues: CASSLRRDPSYEQYF. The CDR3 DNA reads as TGTGCCAGCAGCTTAAGGCGGGACCCGTCCTACGAGCAGTACTTC. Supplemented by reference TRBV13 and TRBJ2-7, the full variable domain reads AAGVIQSPRHLIKEKRETATLKCYPIPRHDTVYWYQQGPGQDPQFLISFYEKMQSDKGSIPDRFSAQQFSDYHSELNMSSLELGDSALYFCASSLRRDPSYEQYFGPGTRLTVT.

As DNA, the CDR3 is TGCGCCAGCAGCTTTGGGACAGGCAGTAATGAGCAGTTCTTC. Its protein product is CASSFGTGSNEQFF. V gene TRBV5-1 combines with J gene TRBJ2-1, with 8 nucleotides matching TRBD1. Germline V gene sequence: CDR1 SGHRS, CDR2 YFSETQ. The CDR3 is 14 amino acids. Trimming removed 2 bases from V and 7 bases from J; junction bases left unmatched: 5.

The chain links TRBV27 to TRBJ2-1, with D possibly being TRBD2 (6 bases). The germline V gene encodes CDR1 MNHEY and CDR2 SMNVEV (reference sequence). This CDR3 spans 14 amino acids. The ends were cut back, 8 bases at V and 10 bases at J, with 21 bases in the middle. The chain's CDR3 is CASRHPSAAGEQFF. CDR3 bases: TGTGCCAGCCGCCACCCTAGCGCCGCCGGGGAGCAGTTCTTC.

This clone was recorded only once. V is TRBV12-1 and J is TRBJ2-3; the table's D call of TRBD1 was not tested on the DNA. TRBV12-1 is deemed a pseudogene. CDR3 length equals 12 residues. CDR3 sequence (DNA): TGTGCCAGCAGCATTACAGTCGATACGCAGTATTTT. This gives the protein CASSITVDTQYF.

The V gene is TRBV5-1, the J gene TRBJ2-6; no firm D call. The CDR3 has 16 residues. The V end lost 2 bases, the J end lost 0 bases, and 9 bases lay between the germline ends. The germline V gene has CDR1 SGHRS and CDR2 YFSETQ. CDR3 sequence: CASSFADFSGANVLTF. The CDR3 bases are TGCGCCAGCAGCTTCGCCGACTTCTCTGGGGCCAACGTCCTGACTTTC. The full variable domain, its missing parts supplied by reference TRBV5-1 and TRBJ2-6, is KAGVTQTPRYLIKTRGQQVTLSCSPISGHRSVSWYQQTPGQGLQFLFEYFSETQRNKGNFPGRFSGRQFSNSRSEMNVSTLELGDSALYLCASSFADFSGANVLTFGAGSRLTVL.

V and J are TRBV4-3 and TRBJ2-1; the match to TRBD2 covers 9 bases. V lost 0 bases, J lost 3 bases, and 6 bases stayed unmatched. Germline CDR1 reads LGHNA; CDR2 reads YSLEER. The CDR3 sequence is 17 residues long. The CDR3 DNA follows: TGCGCCAGCAGCCAAGAAAGACTAGCGGTGAACTACAATGAGCAGTTCTTC. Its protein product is CASSQERLAVNYNEQFF.

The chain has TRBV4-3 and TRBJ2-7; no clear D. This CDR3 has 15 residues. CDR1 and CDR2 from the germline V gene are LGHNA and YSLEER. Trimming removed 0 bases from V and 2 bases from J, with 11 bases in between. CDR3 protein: CASSQDFAAPYEQYF. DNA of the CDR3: TGCGCCAGCAGCCAAGACTTCGCAGCGCCCTACGAGCAGTACTTC.

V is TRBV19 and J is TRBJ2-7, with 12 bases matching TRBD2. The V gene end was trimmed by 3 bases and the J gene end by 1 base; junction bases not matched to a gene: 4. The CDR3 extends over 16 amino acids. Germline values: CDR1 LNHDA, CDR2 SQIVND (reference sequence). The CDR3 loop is CASSIVLAGGSYEQYF. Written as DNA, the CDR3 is TGTGCCAGTAGTATCGTGCTAGCGGGAGGGTCCTACGAGCAGTACTTC.

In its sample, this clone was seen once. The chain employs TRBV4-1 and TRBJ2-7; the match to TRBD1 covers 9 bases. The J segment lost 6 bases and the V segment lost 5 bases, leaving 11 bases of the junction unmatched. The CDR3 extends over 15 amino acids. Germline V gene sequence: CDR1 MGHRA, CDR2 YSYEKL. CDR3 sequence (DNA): TGCGCCAGCAGCATATCCGAGGACAGGGGAGGCGAGCAGTACTTC. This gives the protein CASSISEDRGGEQYF.

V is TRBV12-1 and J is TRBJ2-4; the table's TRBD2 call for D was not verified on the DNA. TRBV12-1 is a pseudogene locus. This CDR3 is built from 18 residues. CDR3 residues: CASSFALLAGGLQNIQYF. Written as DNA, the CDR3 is TGTGCCAGCAGCTTTGCGCTCCTAGCGGGAGGCCTCCAAAACATTCAGTACTTC.

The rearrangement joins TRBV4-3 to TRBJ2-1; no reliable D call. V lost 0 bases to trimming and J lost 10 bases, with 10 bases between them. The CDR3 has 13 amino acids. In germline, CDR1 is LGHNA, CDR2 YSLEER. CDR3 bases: TGCGCCAGCAGCCAAGATCGACTGCAGGAGCAGTTCTTC. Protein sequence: CASSQDRLQEQFF.